These 14 T cell receptor beta chains originate from one sample sequenced in a study of Tregs in tolerant kidney transplant recipients. Sequenced by immunoSEQ multiplex PCR; TCRdb stores in-frame clones only, minus some. Recorded for this sample: 30,000 or so clones. The specimen was CD8+ T cells from blood, collected before the transplant. These receptors all stem from a human donor who received a combined kidney and bone marrow transplant.

Points on this clone: Read sequence stops 3 residues before the CDR3 end, and the germline J gene provides the missing end. The V call is TRBV23-1, the J call TRBJ2-2; the D gene is possibly TRBD2 (6 bases). TRBV23-1 is designated an ORF whose function remains uncertain. Trimming removed 0 bases at V and 1 base at J, with 18 bases between. The CDR3 spans 19 residues. This CDR3 is CASSQSFPRRRGNTGELFF. The sequenced CDR3 bases are TGCGCCAGCAGTCAATCTTTTCCGAGGCGGAGGGGGAACACCGGGGAG.

As regards this clone: With the read ending 3 residues before the CDR3 end, the germline J gene is used to fill in that end. The chain employs TRBV11-3 and TRBJ2-3, with D possibly being TRBD2 (6 bases). The CDR3 spans 14 residues. Germline CDR1 is SGHNT and CDR2 is YENEEA. V shed 5 bases and J shed 6 bases, with 15 bases lying between them. The DNA read from the CDR3 is TGTGCCAGCAGCACTAGATATGGAGGGGATACG. It translates to CASSTRYGGDT. The full-length CDR3 reads as CASSTRYGGDTQYF. The full variable domain, completed using reference TRBV11-3 and TRBJ2-3, is EAGVVQSPRYKIIEKKQPVAFWCNPISGHNTLYWYLQNLGQGPELLIRYENEEAVDDSQLPKDRFSAERLKGVDSTLKIQPAELGDSAVYLCASSTRYGGDTQYFGPGTRLTVL.

Regarding this clone: With the read ending 3 residues before the CDR3 end, the germline J gene is used to fill in that end. The chain employs TRBV2 and TRBJ2-5, with D tentatively TRBD1 (5 bases). This CDR3 region has 15 residues. Germline V CDR1 and CDR2: SNHLY, FYNNEI. With 4 bases removed from V and 5 bases from J, the gap between germline ends came to 17 bases. The CDR3 loop reads CASSGGKLVGETQYF. Incomplete CDR3 DNA: TGTGCCAGCAGTGGGGGCAAACTGGTGGGGGAGACC.

As concerns this clone: Coverage ceases 3 residues before the CDR3 finishes, and the germline J gene fills in the end. This chain connects TRBV19 to TRBJ1-1; D possibly corresponds to TRBD1 (6 bases). Between the trimmed V and J ends, which lost 6 bases and 0 bases, there was a span of 14 bases. The CDR3 sequence is 15 residues long. Per the germline V gene, CDR1 is LNHDA and CDR2 is SQIVND (reference sequence). CDR3 region: CASSPTGQLNTEAFF. The covered CDR3 bases are TGTGCCAGTAGCCCCACCGGACAGCTGAACACTGAA.

Regarding this clone: An end of the junction differs from the germline gene, which may be a read error. Here the CDR3 reads CASSIAAGGSYEQYF. CDR3 DNA, as far as it was read: TGTGCCAGCAGTATCGCAGCAGGGGGCTCCTACGAG. V is TRBV19 and J is TRBJ2-7; 7 bases agree with TRBD1. The read is 3 residues too short to cover the CDR3 end, so that end is filled in from the germline J gene. Germline CDR1 is LNHDA and CDR2 is SQIVND (reference sequence). The CDR3 sequence is 15 residues long.

As concerns this clone: The read is 3 residues too short to cover the CDR3 end, so that end is filled in from the germline J gene. J is TRBJ2-1 and V is TRBV7-7; 8 nucleotides agree with TRBD2. The CDR3 runs 15 residues. Germline CDR1 SSHAT, CDR2 FNYEAQ (reference sequence). V lost 2 bases and J lost 3; bases outside the gene matches: 3. The CDR3 here is CASSLTLAGYNEQFF. Partial CDR3 DNA: TGTGCCAGCAGCTTAACCCTAGCGGGCTACAATGAG.

In regard to this clone: The read terminates 3 residues ahead of where the CDR3 ends, so the germline J gene completes it. V usage is TRBV7-8 and J usage is TRBJ2-1, with TRBD2 matching 8 bases. Per germline, CDR1 SGHVS and CDR2 FQNEAQ. The CDR3 has 16 amino acids. The ends lost 5 bases at V and 1 base at J; junction bases unmatched: 7. The part of the CDR3 DNA that was read is TGTGCCAGCAGCCAGATAGCGGGAACGTCCTACAATGAG. This sequence encodes CASSQIAGTSYNE. The full CDR3 protein reads CASSQIAGTSYNEQFF.

The sequenced part of the CDR3 DNA is TGCAGTGCTTGGGACTTGTCCTACGAG. This gives the protein CSAWDLSYE. The whole CDR3 sequence reads CSAWDLSYEQYF. The chain uses TRBV20-1 and TRBJ2-7; D possibly corresponds to TRBD2 (6 bases). The DNA ends 3 residues before the CDR3 does, and the rest of the CDR3 is filled in from the germline J gene. V was clipped by 5 bases and J by 1 base, with 9 bases between them. The CDR3 is 12 amino acids. Germline CDR1 DFQATT, CDR2 SNEGSKA (reference sequence).

In the case of this clone: The missing CDR3 end, 3 residues past where the read stops, is filled in from the germline J gene. V and J are TRBV7-1 and TRBJ2-1; possibly TRBD1 for D (6 bases). TRBV7-1 is labeled an ORF, and its function is uncertain. Trimming cost V 2 bases and J 1 base, with 21 bases left between them. The CDR3 sequence is 19 residues long. CDR3 DNA, as far as it was read: TGTGCCAGCAGCTCAAGCCGCCAATCCGGACAGCCTTCCTACAATGAG. It encodes CASSSSRQSGQPSYNE. The complete CDR3 protein is CASSSSRQSGQPSYNEQFF.

Note on this clone: The read gets to within 3 residues of the CDR3 end, and the germline J gene fills in the rest. The chain is built from TRBV18 and TRBJ1-1; 7 bases match TRBD1. The trim removed 2 bases at V and 3 bases at J, leaving 6 bases unmatched. CDR1 is KGHSH and CDR2 is LQKENI in the germline V gene. This CDR3 spans 15 amino acids. The CDR3: CASSPGTVFDTEAFF. The sequenced part of the CDR3 DNA is TGTGCCAGCTCACCAGGGACAGTTTTTGACACTGAA.

The sequenced part of the CDR3 DNA is TGCAGTGCTAGGGTGACAGGGGGCTACGAG. Amino acid sequence: CSARVTGGYE. The whole CDR3 region reads CSARVTGGYEQYF. This chain connects TRBV20-1 to TRBJ2-7; 9 bases are shared with TRBD1. The CDR3 extends 3 residues past the end of the read, so its final part is completed from the germline J gene. CDR1 DFQATT and CDR2 SNEGSKA come from the germline V gene (reference sequence). The junction had 3 bases not matched to a gene; V was cut back by 3 bases and J by 3 bases. There are 13 residues in the CDR3.

To note about this clone: Read data end 3 residues before the CDR3 end; the end is taken from the germline J gene. This sequence joins TRBV2 and TRBJ2-1; TRBD2 aligns across 8 bases. Germline V gene data show CDR1 as SNHLY and CDR2 as FYNNEI. The junction had 1 base not matched to a gene; V was cut back by 3 bases and J by 6 bases. The CDR3 runs 13 residues. The CDR3 here is CASSELAGNEQFF. The sequenced CDR3 bases are TGTGCCAGCAGTGAGCTAGCGGGCAATGAG. Combining the CDR3 with reference TRBV2 and TRBJ2-1 gives the whole variable domain EPEVTQTPSHQVTQMGQEVILRCVPISNHLYFYWYRQILGQKVEFLVSFYNNEISEKSEIFDDQFSVERPDGSNFTLKIRSTKLEDSAMYFCASSELAGNEQFFGPGTRLTVL.

As for this clone: Coverage ceases 3 residues before the CDR3 finishes, and the germline J gene fills in the end. The V and J genes are TRBV2 and TRBJ2-3, with D unresolved. Trimming removed 5 bases from V and 2 bases from J, with 14 bases in between. From germline, CDR1 is SNHLY and CDR2 FYNNEI. CDR3 length: 15 amino acids. CDR3 DNA, as far as it was read: TGTGCCAGCAGTCAGGTACCCCGAAACACAGATACG. Its protein is CASSQVPRNTDT. The CDR3 in full is CASSQVPRNTDTQYF.

The sequenced part of the CDR3 DNA is TGTGCCAGTAGGACTCAGGGGAGCACTGAA. Protein: CASRTQGSTE. The whole CDR3 sequence is CASRTQGSTEAFF. The chain carries TRBV19 and TRBJ1-1, with D possibly TRBD1 on 6 matching bases. Read coverage stops 3 residues before the CDR3 terminus; the germline J gene supplies the remainder. Trimming removed 6 bases at V and 4 bases at J, with 12 bases between. The germline CDR1 and CDR2 sequences are LNHDA and SQIVND (reference sequence). This CDR3 is built from 13 residues.